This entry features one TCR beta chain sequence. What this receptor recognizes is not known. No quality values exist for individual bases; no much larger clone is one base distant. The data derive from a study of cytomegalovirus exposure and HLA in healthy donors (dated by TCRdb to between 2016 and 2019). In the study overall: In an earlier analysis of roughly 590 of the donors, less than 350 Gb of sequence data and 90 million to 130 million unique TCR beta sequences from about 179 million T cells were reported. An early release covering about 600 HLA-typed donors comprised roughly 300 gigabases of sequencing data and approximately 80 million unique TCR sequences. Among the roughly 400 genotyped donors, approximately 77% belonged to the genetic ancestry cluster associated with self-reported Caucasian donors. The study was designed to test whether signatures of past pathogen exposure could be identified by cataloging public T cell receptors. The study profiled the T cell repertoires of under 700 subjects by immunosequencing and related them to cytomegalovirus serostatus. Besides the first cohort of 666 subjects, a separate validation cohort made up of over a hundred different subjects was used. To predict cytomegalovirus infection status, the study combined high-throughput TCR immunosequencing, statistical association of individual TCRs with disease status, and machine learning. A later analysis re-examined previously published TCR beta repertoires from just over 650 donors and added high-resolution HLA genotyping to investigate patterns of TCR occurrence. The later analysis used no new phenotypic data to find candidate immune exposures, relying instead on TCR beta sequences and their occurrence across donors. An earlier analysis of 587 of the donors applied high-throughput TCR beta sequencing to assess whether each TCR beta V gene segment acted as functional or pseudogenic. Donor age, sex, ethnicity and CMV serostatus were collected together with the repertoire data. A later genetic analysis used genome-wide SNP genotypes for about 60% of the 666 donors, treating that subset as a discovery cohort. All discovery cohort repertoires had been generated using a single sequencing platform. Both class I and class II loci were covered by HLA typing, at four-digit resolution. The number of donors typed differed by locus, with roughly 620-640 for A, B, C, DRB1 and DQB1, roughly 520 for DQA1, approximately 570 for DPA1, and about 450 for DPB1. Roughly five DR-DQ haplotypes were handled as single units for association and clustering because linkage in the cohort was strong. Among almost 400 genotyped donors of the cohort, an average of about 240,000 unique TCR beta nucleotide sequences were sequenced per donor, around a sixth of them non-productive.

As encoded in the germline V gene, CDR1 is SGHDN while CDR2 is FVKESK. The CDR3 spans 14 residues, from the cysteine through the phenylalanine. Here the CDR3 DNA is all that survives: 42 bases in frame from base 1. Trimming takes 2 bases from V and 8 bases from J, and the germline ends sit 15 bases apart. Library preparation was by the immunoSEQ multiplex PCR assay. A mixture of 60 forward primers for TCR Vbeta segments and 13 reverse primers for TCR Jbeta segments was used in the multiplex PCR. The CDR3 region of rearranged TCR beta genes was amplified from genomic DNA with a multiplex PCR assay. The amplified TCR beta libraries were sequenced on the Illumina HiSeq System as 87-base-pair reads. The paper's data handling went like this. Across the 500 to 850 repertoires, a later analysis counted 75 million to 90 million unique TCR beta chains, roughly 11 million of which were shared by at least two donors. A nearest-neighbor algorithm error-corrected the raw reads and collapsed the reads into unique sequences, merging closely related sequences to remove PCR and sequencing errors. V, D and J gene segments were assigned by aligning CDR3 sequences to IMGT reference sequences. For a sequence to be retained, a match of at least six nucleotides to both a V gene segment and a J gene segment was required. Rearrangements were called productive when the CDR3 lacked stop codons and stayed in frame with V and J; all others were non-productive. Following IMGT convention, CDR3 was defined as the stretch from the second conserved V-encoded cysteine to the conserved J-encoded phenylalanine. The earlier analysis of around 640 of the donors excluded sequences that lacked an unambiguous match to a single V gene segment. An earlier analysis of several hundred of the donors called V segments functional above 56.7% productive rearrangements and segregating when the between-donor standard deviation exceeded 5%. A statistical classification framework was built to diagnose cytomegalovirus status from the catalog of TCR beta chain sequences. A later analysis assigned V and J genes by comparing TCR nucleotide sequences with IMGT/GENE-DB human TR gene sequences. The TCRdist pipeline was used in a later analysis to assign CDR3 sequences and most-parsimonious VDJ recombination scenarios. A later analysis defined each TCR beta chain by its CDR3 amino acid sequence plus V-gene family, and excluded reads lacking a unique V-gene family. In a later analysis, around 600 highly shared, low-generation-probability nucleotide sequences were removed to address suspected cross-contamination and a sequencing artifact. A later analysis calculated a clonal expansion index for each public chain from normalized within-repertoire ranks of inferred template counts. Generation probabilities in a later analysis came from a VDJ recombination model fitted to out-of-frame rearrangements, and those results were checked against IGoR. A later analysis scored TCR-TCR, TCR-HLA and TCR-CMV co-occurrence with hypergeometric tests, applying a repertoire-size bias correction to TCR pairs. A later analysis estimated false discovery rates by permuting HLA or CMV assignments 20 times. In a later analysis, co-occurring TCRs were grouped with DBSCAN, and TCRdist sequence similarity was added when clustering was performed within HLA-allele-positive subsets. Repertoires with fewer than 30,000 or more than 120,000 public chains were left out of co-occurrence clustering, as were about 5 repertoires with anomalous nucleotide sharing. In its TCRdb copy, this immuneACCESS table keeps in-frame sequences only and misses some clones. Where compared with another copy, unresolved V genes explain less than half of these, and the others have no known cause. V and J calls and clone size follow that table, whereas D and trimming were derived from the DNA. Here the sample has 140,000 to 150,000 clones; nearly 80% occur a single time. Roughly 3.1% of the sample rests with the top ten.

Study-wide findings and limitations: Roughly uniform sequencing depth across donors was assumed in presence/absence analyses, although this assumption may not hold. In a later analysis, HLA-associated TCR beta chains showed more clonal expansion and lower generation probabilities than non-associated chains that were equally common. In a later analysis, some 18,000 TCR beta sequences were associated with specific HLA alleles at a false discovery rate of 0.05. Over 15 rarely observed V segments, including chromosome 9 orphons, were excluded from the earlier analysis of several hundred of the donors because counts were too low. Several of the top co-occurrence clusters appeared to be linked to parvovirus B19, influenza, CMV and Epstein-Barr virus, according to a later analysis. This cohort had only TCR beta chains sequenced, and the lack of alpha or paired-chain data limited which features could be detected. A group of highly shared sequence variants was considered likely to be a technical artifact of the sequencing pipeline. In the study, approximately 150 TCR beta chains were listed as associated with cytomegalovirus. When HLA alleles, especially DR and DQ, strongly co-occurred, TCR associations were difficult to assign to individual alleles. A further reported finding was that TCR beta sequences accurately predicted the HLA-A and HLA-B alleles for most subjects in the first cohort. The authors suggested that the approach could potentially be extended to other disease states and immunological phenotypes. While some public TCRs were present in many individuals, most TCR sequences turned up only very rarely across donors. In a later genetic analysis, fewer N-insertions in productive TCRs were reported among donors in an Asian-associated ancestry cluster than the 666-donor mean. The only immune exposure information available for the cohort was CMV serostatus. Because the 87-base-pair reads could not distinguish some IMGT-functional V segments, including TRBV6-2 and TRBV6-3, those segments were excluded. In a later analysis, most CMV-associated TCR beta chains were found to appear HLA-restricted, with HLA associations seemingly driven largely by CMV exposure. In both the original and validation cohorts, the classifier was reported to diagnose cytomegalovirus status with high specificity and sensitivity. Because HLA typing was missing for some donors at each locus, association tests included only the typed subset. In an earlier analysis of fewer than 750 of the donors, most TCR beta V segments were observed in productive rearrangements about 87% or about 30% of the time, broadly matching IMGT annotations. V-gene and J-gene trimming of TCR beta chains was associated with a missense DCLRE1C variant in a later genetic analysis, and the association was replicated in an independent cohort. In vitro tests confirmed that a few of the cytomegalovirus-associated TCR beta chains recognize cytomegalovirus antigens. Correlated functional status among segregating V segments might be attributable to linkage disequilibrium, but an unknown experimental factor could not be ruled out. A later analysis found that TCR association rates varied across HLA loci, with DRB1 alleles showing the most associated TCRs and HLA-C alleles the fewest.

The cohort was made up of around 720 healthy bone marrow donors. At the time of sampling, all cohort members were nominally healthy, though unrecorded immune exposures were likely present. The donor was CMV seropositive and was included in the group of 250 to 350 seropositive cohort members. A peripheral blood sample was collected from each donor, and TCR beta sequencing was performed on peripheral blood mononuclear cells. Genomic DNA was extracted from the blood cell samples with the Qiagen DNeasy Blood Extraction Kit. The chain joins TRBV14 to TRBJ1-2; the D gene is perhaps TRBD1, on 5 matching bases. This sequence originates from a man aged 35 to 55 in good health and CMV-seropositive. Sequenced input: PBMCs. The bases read TGTGCCAGCAGCCAAAGGCAGGGAGGATGGGGCTACACCTTC. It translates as CASSQRQGGWGYTF.